The 15 T cell receptor beta chains reported below all come from one sample, sequenced in a study of HIV-infected patients and healthy controls. No cell fractionation was done, so the repertoire covers all unsorted peripheral blood T cells. Reverse transcription used about 500 ng RNA and constant-region primers for alpha and beta. Alpha and beta chain libraries were made separately by chain-specific third strand synthesis with multiplexing indices. TCRdb redid the calling of the 5' RACE reads with MiXCR, one entry per CDR3 protein. This sample carries roughly 20,000 distinct CDR3 sequences, over 9.5% of them seen once, and the ten largest clones take approximately 3.4%. Input material: blood. The receptors were gathered from an adult in good health.

The rearrangement uses TRBV19 and TRBJ2-3, with 8 bases matching TRBD1. In germline, CDR1 is LNHDA, CDR2 SQIVND (reference sequence). V shed 6 bases, J shed 5 bases, and the junction held 22 bases outside the gene matches. The CDR3 has 19 residues. This CDR3 reads CASSPSALQGAFLGDTQYF. The CDR3 region has the DNA TGTGCCAGTAGCCCCAGTGCTCTCCAGGGGGCCTTTTTGGGAGATACGCAGTATTTT.

This clonotype was counted at least ten times. The CDR3 DNA reads as TGTGCCAGCAGCCAGGGACTAGCGGGAGGCGGCTACGAGCAGTACTTC. It is translated as CASSQGLAGGGYEQYF. The genes are TRBV14 and TRBJ2-7, with 15 bases that match TRBD2. The J segment lost 3 bases and the V segment lost 3 bases, leaving 3 bases of the junction unmatched. There are 16 residues in the CDR3. The germline gives CDR1 SGHDN, CDR2 FVKESK.

The chain couples TRBV12-3 or TRBV12-4 to TRBJ1-1; 9 nucleotides line up with TRBD1. The CDR3 consists of 13 residues. Trimming cost V 3 bases and J 5 bases; bases outside gene matches: 1. Written as DNA, the CDR3 is TGTGCCAGCAGTTTCGGGACAGGGACTGAAGCTTTCTTT. This gives the protein CASSFGTGTEAFF.

At least ten counts were recorded for this clonotype. The rearrangement links TRBV3-1 to TRBJ2-4, with D perhaps being TRBD1 or TRBD2 (5 bases each). CDR3 length: 17 amino acids. From germline, CDR1 is LGHDT and CDR2 YNNKEL (reference sequence). V lost 0 bases and J lost 0, with 12 bases in between. CDR3 nucleotide sequence: TGTGCCAGCAGCCAAGAGCCGGGACCCATAGCCAAAAACATTCAGTACTTC. It specifies CASSQEPGPIAKNIQYF.

The chain has TRBV7-2 and TRBJ2-2; maybe TRBD1 (6 bases). The CDR3 consists of 13 residues. The germline CDR1 and CDR2 sequences are SGHTA and FQGNSA. With 5 bases removed from V and 6 bases from J, the gap between germline ends came to 10 bases. The CDR3 here is CASSGQPPGELFF. CDR3 nucleotide sequence: TGTGCCAGCAGCGGACAGCCGCCCGGGGAGCTGTTTTTT.

This clonotype counts as medium-sized. The V call is TRBV9, the J call TRBJ2-1; D is ambiguous. Germline CDR1 SGDLS, CDR2 YYNGEE. The CDR3 spans 15 residues. V lost 2 bases and J 0 bases, leaving 9 bases between the germline ends. The chain's CDR3 is CASSVGTSSYNEQFF. CDR3 DNA: TGTGCCAGCAGCGTTGGCACGAGCTCCTACAATGAGCAGTTCTTC.

This clonotype has a count of ten or more. V and J are TRBV10-3 and TRBJ2-7; the D gene is possibly TRBD2 (5 bases). Germline V gene sequence: CDR1 ENHRY, CDR2 SYGVKD. V was trimmed by 2 bases and J by 3 bases, leaving 11 bases between them. This CDR3 spans 14 amino acids. The CDR3 nucleotides are TGTGCCATCAGTGAGGGTTCGGGAAACTACGAGCAGTACTTC. Its protein is CAISEGSGNYEQYF.

This clonotype was found many times. The rearrangement links TRBV29-1 to TRBJ2-7; 7 positions agree with TRBD2. Losses at the gene ends were 1 base for V and 2 bases for J; bases not matched to a gene: 2. The CDR3 covers 13 residues. Germline V gene lookup returns CDR1 SQVTM and CDR2 ANQGSEA. The CDR3 DNA follows: TGCAGCGTTGAAGGGGGGGGAGCCTACGAGCAGTACTTC. Translated: CSVEGGGAYEQYF.

In this sample, this clonotype turned up many times. The chain joins TRBV5-6 to TRBJ1-4; D is undetermined. The CDR3 is made up of 17 amino acids. The V end lost 0 bases, the J end lost 8 bases, and 20 bases lay between the germline ends. CDR1 SGHDT and CDR2 YYEEEE come from the germline V gene. For the CDR3, the DNA is TGTGCCAGCAGCTTGGATCGTTCCGGGGAAGGTTTAGAAAAACTGTTTTTT. This translates into CASSLDRSGEGLEKLFF.

The chain links TRBV2 to TRBJ1-2; D gene unclear. The V end lost 2 bases, the J end lost 1 base, and 5 bases lay between the germline ends. Germline V gene lookup returns CDR1 SNHLY and CDR2 FYNNEI. The CDR3 sequence is 13 residues long. Here the CDR3 reads CASSEPLNYGYTF. In DNA form, the CDR3 reads TGTGCCAGCAGTGAACCCCTTAACTATGGCTACACCTTC. Based on the CDR3 plus reference TRBV2 and TRBJ1-2, the full variable domain is EPEVTQTPSHQVTQMGQEVILRCVPISNHLYFYWYRQILGQKVEFLVSFYNNEISEKSEIFDDQFSVERPDGSNFTLKIRSTKLEDSAMYFCASSEPLNYGYTFGSGTRLTVV.

This clonotype appeared many times. J is TRBJ1-5 and V is TRBV14; the D is unclear. Trimming removed 2 bases at V and 7 bases at J, with 6 bases between. The CDR3 covers 12 residues. CDR1 and CDR2 (germline): SGHDN, FVKESK. CDR3 coding DNA: TGTGCCAGCAGCCAAAGTGAGCAGCCCCAGCATTTT. It yields the protein CASSQSEQPQHF.

This clonotype was seen more than once but under ten times. The chain employs TRBV5-1 and TRBJ1-1; D is unclear. Between the trimmed V and J ends, which lost 1 base and 0 bases, there was a span of 19 bases. Germline V CDR1 and CDR2: SGHRS, YFSETQ. The CDR3 sequence is 18 residues long. The DNA for the CDR3 is TGCGCCAGCAGCTTGCTGGCGTCGGGCAGCCTGATGAACACTGAAGCTTTCTTT. Its protein is CASSLLASGSLMNTEAFF.

J is TRBJ1-5 and V is TRBV5-1, with D possibly TRBD1 on 6 matching bases. V lost 0 bases to trimming and J lost 3 bases, with 10 bases between them. The V gene's germline CDR1 is SGHRS and CDR2 YFSETQ. CDR3 size: 15 residues. The CDR3 protein is CASSLVAGANQPQHF. The CDR3 nucleotides are TGCGCCAGCAGCTTGGTGGCAGGGGCCAATCAGCCCCAGCATTTT.

By sample fraction, this clonotype is medium-sized. This chain connects TRBV10-3 to TRBJ2-6, with 8 nucleotides matching TRBD1. Trimming cost V 0 bases and J 2 bases; bases outside gene matches: 3. The CDR3 totals 17 residues. Germline V CDR1 and CDR2: ENHRY, SYGVKD. As DNA, the CDR3 is TGTGCCATCAGTGAGTCAACAGGGGGGACTGGGGCCAACGTCCTGACTTTC. It translates to CAISESTGGTGANVLTF.

The sample holds many counts of this clonotype. This sequence joins TRBV27 and TRBJ2-7; D is unresolved. Germline V CDR1 and CDR2: MNHEY, SMNVEV (reference sequence). Trimming pared 6 bases from V and 1 base from J, leaving 19 bases between. The CDR3 is 16 residues long. CDR3 sequence: CASSLRPGAISYEQYF. The CDR3 DNA sequence: TGTGCCAGCAGCCTTCGCCCAGGCGCAATTTCCTACGAGCAGTACTTC.